The 30 T cell receptor beta chains listed next were all sequenced from one sample in a study of control samples from healthy donors and cancer patients. Sequencing used immunoSEQ multiplex PCR; TCRdb keeps in-frame clones, though not all of them. Counted here are 95,000 to 150,000 clones, roughly 87% occurring once; the ten biggest clones make up around 8.7%. The sample taken for sequencing was blood. The receptor set was obtained from a man aged 40-49 years in good health.

The gene calls are TRBV5-1 and TRBJ1-1; 9 bases align to TRBD1. Per germline, CDR1 SGHRS and CDR2 YFSETQ. This CDR3 is built from 14 residues. V was pared by 4 bases and J by 4 bases, with 5 bases of the junction left unmatched. CDR3 loop: CASSGQTGGTEAFF. The DNA of the CDR3 is TGCGCCAGCAGCGGGCAGACAGGGGGCACTGAAGCTTTCTTT.

A single count supports this clone. The chain combines TRBV5-6 with TRBJ1-1; TRBD1 might be the D (6 bases). Germline-derived CDR1 and CDR2 are SGHDT and YYEEEE. The CDR3 contains 16 residues. The V end lost 2 bases, the J end lost 0 bases, and 14 bases lay between the germline ends. CDR3 sequence (DNA): TGTGCCAGCAGCTTTCGAGGGACACTTATGAACACTGAAGCTTTCTTT. Translated: CASSFRGTLMNTEAFF.

This clone was counted a single time. V gene TRBV6-2 or TRBV6-3 combines with J gene TRBJ1-2, with D unclear. Germline V gene data show CDR1 as MNHEY and CDR2 as SVGEGT. Trimming left V 4 bases short and J 4 bases short, with 16 bases between. CDR3 length: 15 amino acids. The CDR3 sequence is CASSFPGIGVYGYTF. The CDR3 DNA is TGTGCCAGCAGTTTTCCCGGGATAGGCGTCTATGGCTACACCTTC.

This clone has only one observation. The genes are TRBV6-2 or TRBV6-3 and TRBJ1-1, with a possible D match to TRBD1 (5 bases). Trimming left V 6 bases short and J 1 base short, with 9 bases between. This CDR3 comprises 13 residues. The germline gives CDR1 MNHEY, CDR2 SVGEGT. CDR3 nucleotide sequence: TGTGCCAGCAGCCCTGGGGGGAACACTGAAGCTTTCTTT. Translating gives CASSPGGNTEAFF.

The chain links TRBV11-3 to TRBJ2-7; 7 bases are a match to TRBD2. The germline V gene has CDR1 SGHNT and CDR2 YENEEA. The CDR3 length is 13 residues. Germline trimming cut 3 bases from V and 7 bases from J; bases unmatched to any gene: 6. CDR3 in DNA: TGTGCCAGCAGCTTGGGGGGGACCGGAGAGCAGTACTTC. As protein: CASSLGGTGEQYF. Full variable domain (missing parts from reference TRBV11-3 and TRBJ2-7): EAGVVQSPRYKIIEKKQPVAFWCNPISGHNTLYWYLQNLGQGPELLIRYENEEAVDDSQLPKDRFSAERLKGVDSTLKIQPAELGDSAVYLCASSLGGTGEQYFGPGTRLTVT.

This clone was observed a single time. The CDR3 DNA is TGTGCCAGCAGCCGACGTCCCGGGACAGGGGGAGGTACCGGGGAGCTGTTTTTT. It translates to CASSRRPGTGGGTGELFF. V gene TRBV7-6 combines with J gene TRBJ2-2; 11 nucleotides align to TRBD1. Germline V lookup: CDR1 SGHVS, CDR2 FNYEAQ. This CDR3 spans 18 amino acids. Losses at the gene ends were 5 bases for V and 5 bases for J; bases not matched to a gene: 13.

V and J are TRBV4-3 and TRBJ2-1; TRBD2 aligns across 12 bases. CDR1 is LGHNA, CDR2 YSLEER, per germline. This CDR3 spans 17 amino acids. V trimming: 4 bases; J trimming: 5 bases; junction bases outside the gene matches: 9. CDR3 residues: CASSPLEGLAGNNEQFF. In DNA, the CDR3 is TGCGCCAGCAGCCCCTTGGAAGGACTAGCGGGGAACAATGAGCAGTTCTTC.

V usage is TRBV18 and J usage is TRBJ2-7; no reliable D call. Germline CDR1 reads KGHSH; CDR2 reads LQKENI. V was cut by 3 bases and J by 6 bases, with 12 bases left in between. CDR3 length equals 13 residues. The CDR3 reads CASSPQVWSEQYF. For the CDR3, the DNA is TGTGCCAGCTCACCCCAAGTGTGGTCCGAGCAGTACTTC.

This chain connects TRBV6-6 to TRBJ1-2; 7 bases align to TRBD1. CDR3 length: 12 amino acids. J gave up 6 bases and V 6 bases, and 4 bases lay outside the gene matches. CDR1 MNHNY and CDR2 SVGAGI come from the germline V gene (reference sequence). The CDR3 loop reads CASSPRGDGYTF. The CDR3, as DNA: TGTGCCAGCAGCCCCAGGGGGGATGGCTACACCTTC.

The chain links TRBV7-9 to TRBJ1-2, with a possible D match to TRBD1 (5 bases). V was cut by 5 bases and J by 8 bases, with 6 bases left in between. This CDR3 has 10 amino acids. Per the germline V gene, CDR1 is SEHNR and CDR2 is FQNEAQ (reference sequence). The CDR3 here is CASSGQGYTF. The CDR3 bases are TGTGCCAGCAGCGGACAAGGCTACACCTTC.

This clone has just one count. The chain links TRBV24-1 to TRBJ2-2, with 7 positions matching TRBD1. The CDR3 runs to 14 residues. Germline CDR1 reads KGHDR; CDR2 reads SFDVKD. The ends lost 5 bases at V and 7 bases at J; junction bases unmatched: 6. In DNA, the CDR3 is TGTGCCACCAGTGGCCCCGACAGGGTCGGGGAGCTGTTTTTT. As protein: CATSGPDRVGELFF.

The chain links TRBV9 to TRBJ2-5; D perhaps matches TRBD1 (6 bases). The CDR3 is 14 amino acids. Germline CDR1 reads SGDLS; CDR2 reads YYNGEE. The V end was cut by 2 bases, the J end by 5 bases, with 13 bases between. Here the CDR3 reads CASSVRGSEETQYF. The CDR3 nucleotides read TGTGCCAGCAGCGTTAGGGGGAGCGAGGAGACCCAGTACTTC.

This chain connects TRBV4-3 to TRBJ2-7; D remains ambiguous. Germline V gives CDR1 LGHNA, CDR2 YSLEER. This CDR3 has 15 residues. V dropped 2 bases and J dropped 1 base, with 12 bases sitting between them. Here the CDR3 DNA reads TGCGCCAGCAGCCAATCCGGCGGCCCGTCCTACGAGCAGTACTTC. Translating it yields CASSQSGGPSYEQYF.

This chain uses TRBV5-1 with TRBJ2-5, with D unclear. The CDR3 is 16 residues long. The germline V gene has CDR1 SGHRS and CDR2 YFSETQ. V was pared by 1 base and J by 5 bases, with 18 bases between. The CDR3 region is CASSLLGLASRETQYF. The CDR3 DNA reads TGCGCCAGCAGCTTGCTTGGATTGGCTTCAAGGGAGACCCAGTACTTC.

This chain connects TRBV12-3 or TRBV12-4 to TRBJ2-7; the D gene is possibly TRBD1 (5 bases). The germline V and J ends were trimmed by 8 bases and 7 bases, with 18 bases remaining between them. CDR3 length: 13 residues. The CDR3 nucleotides read TGTGCCAGCCGGGTTCAGGGTCTAAGGGAGCAGTACTTC. Residues: CASRVQGLREQYF.

CDR3 coding DNA: TGTGCCAGAAGCTTTCCGGCCAGGGGCTCCTACGAGCAGTACTTC. Encoded protein: CARSFPARGSYEQYF. The chain couples TRBV5-3 to TRBJ2-7; tentatively, D is TRBD1 (6 bases). TRBV5-3 is an open reading frame, and its role is uncertain. This CDR3 region has 15 residues. The V end was cut by 2 bases, the J end by 0 bases, with 12 bases between.

The chain uses TRBV6-5 and TRBJ2-6; D ambiguous. Trimming removed 8 bases from V and 1 base from J, with 12 bases in between. The CDR3 totals 15 residues. Germline V gene lookup returns CDR1 MNHEY and CDR2 SVGAGI. CDR3: CASFRVRSGANVLTF. The CDR3 DNA follows: TGTGCCAGCTTTAGGGTACGGTCTGGGGCCAACGTCCTGACTTTC.

The V gene is TRBV6-5, the J gene TRBJ1-4, with D possibly matching TRBD1 (6 bases). The CDR3 is made up of 13 amino acids. Trimming removed 5 bases at V and 15 bases at J, with 19 bases between. CDR1 is MNHEY and CDR2 is SVGAGI in the germline V gene. The CDR3 loop reads CASSLYREAVLFF. CDR3 DNA: TGTGCCAGCAGTCTATACAGGGAAGCTGTGTTGTTTTTT.

With regard to this clone: The same CDR3 can be traced to other DNA sequences in this sample. This chain links TRBV5-1 with TRBJ2-7; 12 bases are shared with TRBD1. The CDR3 loop spans 17 amino acids. Germline values: CDR1 SGHRS, CDR2 YFSETQ. V dropped 4 bases and J dropped 5; count of bases not matched to a gene: 13. The CDR3 nucleotides read TGCGCCAGCAGCCCACGGGGGGGACAGGGGGCAGGCAACGAGCAGTACTTC. Amino acids: CASSPRGGQGAGNEQYF.

The V call is TRBV9, the J call TRBJ2-3, with 8 bases aligning to TRBD2. This CDR3 spans 16 amino acids. Germline V gene data show CDR1 as SGDLS and CDR2 as YYNGEE. J lost 7 bases, V lost 4 bases, and 14 bases had no gene match. The CDR3 DNA reads as TGTGCCAGCAGCCCCCGCCTGGCGGGGGGCTCGTATACGCAGTATTTT. It yields the protein CASSPRLAGGSYTQYF. Full variable domain (remainder filled in from reference TRBV9 and TRBJ2-3): DSGVTQTPKHLITATGQRVTLRCSPRSGDLSVYWYQQSLDQGLQFLIQYYNGEERAKGNILERFSAQQFPDLHSELNLSSLELGDSALYFCASSPRLAGGSYTQYFGPGTRLTVL.

The chain joins TRBV24-1 to TRBJ1-5; D is unresolved. The CDR3 totals 12 residues. The germline gives CDR1 KGHDR, CDR2 SFDVKD. Trimming left V 3 bases short and J 10 bases short, with 9 bases between. CDR3 region: CATSDRGSPQHF. The CDR3 nucleotides are TGTGCCACCAGTGATCGTGGGAGCCCCCAGCATTTT.

In the case of this clone: The junction departs from the called germline gene at one end, perhaps through a read error. The J gene is TRBJ2-3, the V gene TRBV7-9, with 7 bases that match TRBD1. Germline CDR1 reads SEHNR; CDR2 reads FQNEAQ (reference sequence). The CDR3 is 15 amino acids. DNA of the CDR3: TGTGCCAGCAGTTTAGCCGACAGGGATTTAGATACGCAGTATTTT. Translation gives CASSLADRDLDTQYF.

V and J are TRBV7-2 and TRBJ1-2, with D possibly matching TRBD1 (5 bases). Trimming pared 6 bases from V and 2 bases from J, leaving 10 bases between. Germline loops: CDR1 SGHTA, CDR2 FQGNSA. The CDR3 spans 13 residues. The DNA for the CDR3 is TGTGCCAGCAGACCAAACAGGAACTATGGCTACACCTTC. It specifies CASRPNRNYGYTF. Filled out from reference TRBV7-2 and TRBJ1-2, the complete variable domain reads GAGVSQSPSNKVTEKGKDVELRCDPISGHTALYWYRQSLGQGLEFLIYFQGNSAPDKSGLPSDRFSAERTGGSVSTLTIQRTQQEDSAVYLCASRPNRNYGYTFGSGTRLTVV.

The table lists this clone with a few counts. V usage is TRBV5-3 and J usage is TRBJ2-7; unclear D gene. TRBV5-3 carries the ORF label, with uncertain function. V lost 0 bases and J lost 3, with 4 bases in between. The length of the CDR3 is 12 residues. DNA of the CDR3: TGTGCCAGAAGCTTGGGGGACTACGAGCAGTACTTC. This translates into CARSLGDYEQYF.

The chain joins TRBV30 to TRBJ2-5; possible D gene TRBD2, 6 bases. Germline V lookup: CDR1 GTSNPN, CDR2 SVGIG (reference sequence). CDR3 length: 14 amino acids. V was shortened by 5 bases and J by 8 bases, with 21 bases between the two germline ends. CDR3 region: CAWVLPGTEGTQYF. The CDR3 nucleotides read TGTGCCTGGGTTTTACCCGGGACTGAGGGAACCCAGTACTTC.

This clone has only one observation. This chain uses TRBV6-6 with TRBJ1-4; 12 bases align to TRBD1. The CDR3 is 16 residues long. V trimming: 4 bases; J trimming: 4 bases; junction bases outside the gene matches: 4. Germline values: CDR1 MNHNY, CDR2 SVGAGI (reference sequence). The CDR3: CASSWDRGRGNEKLFF. For the CDR3, the DNA is TGTGCCAGCAGTTGGGACAGGGGGCGGGGTAATGAAAAACTGTTTTTT.

The CDR3 protein is CASRWQEETQYF. The CDR3, as DNA: TGCGCCAGCAGGTGGCAGGAAGAGACCCAGTACTTC. The gene calls are TRBV10-1 and TRBJ2-5; D is ambiguous. With 6 bases removed from V and 3 bases from J, the gap between germline ends came to 8 bases. CDR1 and CDR2 (germline): WNHNN, SYGVQD (reference sequence). CDR3 length equals 12 residues.

The chain is built from TRBV5-4 and TRBJ2-2; possible D gene TRBD2, 5 bases. V lost 4 bases to trimming and J lost 5 bases, with 15 bases between them. This CDR3 is built from 15 residues. CDR1 SGHNT and CDR2 YYREEE come from the germline V gene (reference sequence). The CDR3 region has the DNA TGTGCCAGCAGCGGAGGCTGGGTTCCTACCGGGGAGCTGTTTTTT. Translated, it gives CASSGGWVPTGELFF.

The chain employs TRBV5-6 and TRBJ1-6, with D possibly TRBD1 on 5 matching bases. Germline lookup yields CDR1 SGHDT and CDR2 YYEEEE. This CDR3 has 15 residues. Trimming shortened V by 5 bases and J by 4 bases, and 13 bases separated the two germline ends. CDR3 nucleotide sequence: TGTGCCAGCAGACCGACGGGGCCATATAATTCACCCCTCCACTTT. It specifies CASRPTGPYNSPLHF.

This chain uses TRBV24-1 with TRBJ1-2; D not certain. The CDR3 runs to 14 residues. The V end lost 3 bases, the J end lost 4 bases, and 11 bases lay between the germline ends. Germline V lookup: CDR1 KGHDR, CDR2 SFDVKD. CDR3 loop: CATSDPRASYGYTF. In DNA form, the CDR3 reads TGTGCCACCAGTGATCCGCGGGCGAGCTATGGCTACACCTTC.